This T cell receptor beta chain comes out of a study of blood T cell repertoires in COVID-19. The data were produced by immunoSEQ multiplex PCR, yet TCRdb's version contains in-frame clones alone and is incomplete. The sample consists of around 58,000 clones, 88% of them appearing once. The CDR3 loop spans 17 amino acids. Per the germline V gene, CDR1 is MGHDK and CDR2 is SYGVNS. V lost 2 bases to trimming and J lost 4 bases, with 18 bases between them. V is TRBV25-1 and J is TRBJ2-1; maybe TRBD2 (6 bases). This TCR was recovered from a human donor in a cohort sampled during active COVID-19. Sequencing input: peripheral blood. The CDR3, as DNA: TGTGCCAGCAGTGAACCCGTCGGGGGAGGCAGATACAATGAGCAGTTCTTC. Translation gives CASSEPVGGGRYNEQFF. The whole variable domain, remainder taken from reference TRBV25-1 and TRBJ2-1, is EADIYQTPRYLVIGTGKKITLECSQTMGHDKMYWYQQDPGMELHLIHYSYGVNSTEKGDLSSESTVSRIRTEHFPLTLESARPSHTSQYLCASSEPVGGGRYNEQFFGPGTRLTVL.